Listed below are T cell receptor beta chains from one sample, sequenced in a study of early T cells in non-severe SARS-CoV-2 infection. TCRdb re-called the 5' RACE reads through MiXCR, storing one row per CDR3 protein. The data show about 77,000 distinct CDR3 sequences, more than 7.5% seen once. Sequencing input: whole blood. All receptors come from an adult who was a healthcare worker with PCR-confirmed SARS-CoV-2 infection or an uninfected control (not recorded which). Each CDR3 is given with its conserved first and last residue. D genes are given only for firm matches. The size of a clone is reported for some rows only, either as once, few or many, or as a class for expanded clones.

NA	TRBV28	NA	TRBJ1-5	TGTGCCAGCAGTTTAGAGGGGCGGCAGCCCCAGCATTTT	CASSLEGRQPQHF
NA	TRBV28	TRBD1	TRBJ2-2	TGTGCCAGCAGCTGGAAGACAGGGGGAACCGGGGAGCTGTTTTTT	CASSWKTGGTGELFF
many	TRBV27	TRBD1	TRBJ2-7	TGTGCCAGCAGTTCAGACAGGGGGAGGCTCTACGAGCAGTACTTC	CASSSDRGRLYEQYF
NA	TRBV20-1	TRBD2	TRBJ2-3	TGCAGTGCTCTCCCGCTTGGACTAGCGGGAATTGCAGATACGCAGTATTTT	CSALPLGLAGIADTQYF
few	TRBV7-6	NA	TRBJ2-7	TGTGCCACGGAGTACGAGCAGTACTTC	CATEYEQYF
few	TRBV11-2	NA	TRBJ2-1	TGTGCCAGCAGCTTATCCGGGCCCGAGCAGTTCTTC	CASSLSGPEQFF
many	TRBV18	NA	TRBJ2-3	TGTGCCAGCTCACCGGCAGATACGCAGTATTTT	CASSPADTQYF
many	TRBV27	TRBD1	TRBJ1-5	TGTGCCAGCAGTTTGCTGCGCGGGACAGGGGTGGATCAGCCCCAGCATTTT	CASSLLRGTGVDQPQHF
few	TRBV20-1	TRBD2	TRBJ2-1	TGCAGTGCTAGGTCGGCTAGCGGGATGAAGCAGTTCTTC	CSARSASGMKQFF
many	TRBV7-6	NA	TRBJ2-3	TGTGCCAGCAGCTTAGCGCAAGGCAGGAGCACAGATACGCAGTATTTT	CASSLAQGRSTDTQYF
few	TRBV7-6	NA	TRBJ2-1	TGTGCCAGCAGCAACGCAGGGTCATTCTCCTACAATGAGCAGTTCTTC	CASSNAGSFSYNEQFF
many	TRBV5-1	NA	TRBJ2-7	TGCGCCAGCAGCTTGTTGACGGGAGAGGACTACTCCTACGAGCAGTACTTC	CASSLLTGEDYSYEQYF
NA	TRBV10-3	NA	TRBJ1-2	TGTGCCACTACCTTGACACCTACCAACTATGGCTACACCTTC	CATTLTPTNYGYTF
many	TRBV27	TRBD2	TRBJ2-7	TGTGCCAGCAGCCTGACTAGCTACTCCTACGAGCAGTACTTC	CASSLTSYSYEQYF
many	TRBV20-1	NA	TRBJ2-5	TGCAGTGCTAGGGGTAGCCCTAGCAAGGGAGAGACCCAGTACTTC	CSARGSPSKGETQYF
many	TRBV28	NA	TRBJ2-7	TGTGCCAGCAGGTCTCTCTCTCCCCGGGGGCTCTACGAGCAGTACTTC	CASRSLSPRGLYEQYF
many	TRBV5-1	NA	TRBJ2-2	TGCGCCAGCAGCCCGGACAGTCGGACCGGGGAGCTGTTTTTT	CASSPDSRTGELFF
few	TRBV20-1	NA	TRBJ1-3	TGCAGTGCTAGAGGGGGAGGAAACACCATATATTTT	CSARGGGNTIYF
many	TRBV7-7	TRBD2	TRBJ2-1	TGTGCCAGCAGCTTAGAGTCTAGCGGGGAGGATGAGCAGTTCTTC	CASSLESSGEDEQFF
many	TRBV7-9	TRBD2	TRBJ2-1	TGTGCCAGCAGCTTAGGGGGAGGGGTCAATGAGCAGTTCTTC	CASSLGGGVNEQFF
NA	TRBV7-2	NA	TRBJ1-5	TGTGCCAGCAGCTTTCCTACAGGGAAAAGACAGCCCCAGCATTTT	CASSFPTGKRQPQHF
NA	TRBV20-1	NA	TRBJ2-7	TGCAGTGCTAGCTGGCGGACCTACGAGCAGTACTTC	CSASWRTYEQYF
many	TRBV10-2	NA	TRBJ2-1	TGCGCCACCCAGCGTGGGGGAGTTAAGATTCACAATGAGCAGTTCTTC	CATQRGGVKIHNEQFF
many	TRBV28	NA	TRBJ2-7	TGTGCCAGCAGCCTCCACTACGAGCAGTACTTC	CASSLHYEQYF
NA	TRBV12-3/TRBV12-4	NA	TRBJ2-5	TGTGCCAGCAGTTTATTCCCCCGGGGAGAAGAGACCCAGTACTTC	CASSLFPRGEETQYF
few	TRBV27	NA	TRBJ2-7	TGTGCCAGCAGTTGGGGCGGGAACTCCTACGAGCAGTACTTC	CASSWGGNSYEQYF
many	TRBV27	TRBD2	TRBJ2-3	TGTGCCAGCAGTCACCGGACTAGCGGGAGTACAGATACGCAGTATTTT	CASSHRTSGSTDTQYF
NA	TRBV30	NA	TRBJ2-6	TGTGCCTGGAGTGATTCATTCTCTGGGGCCAACGTCCTGACTTTC	CAWSDSFSGANVLTF
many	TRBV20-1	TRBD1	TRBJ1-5	TGCAGTGCTACGACAGGGGTCAATCAGCCCCAGCATTTT	CSATTGVNQPQHF
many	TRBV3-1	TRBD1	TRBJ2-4	TGTGCCAGCAGCCCTCGTCGACAGGGTGGCCTAATAGCCAAAAACATTCAGTACTTC	CASSPRRQGGLIAKNIQYF
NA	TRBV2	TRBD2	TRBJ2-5	TGTGCCAGCAGTGACCTAACTAGCGGGGGGTTTGCGGAGACCCAGTACTTC	CASSDLTSGGFAETQYF
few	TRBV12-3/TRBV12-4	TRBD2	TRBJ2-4	TGTGCCAGCAGCCTACCCCCGACTAGCGGAATAGCCAAAAACATTCAGTACTTC	CASSLPPTSGIAKNIQYF
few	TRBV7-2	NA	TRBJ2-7	TGTGCCAGCAGCTTTGGGTCGGGTATGGGAGAGCAGTACTTC	CASSFGSGMGEQYF
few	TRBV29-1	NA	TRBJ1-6	TGCAGCGCGGCGATATCGCCGAATTCACCCCTCCACTTT	CSAAISPNSPLHF
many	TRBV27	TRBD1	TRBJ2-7	TGTGCCAGCAGTGCGACAGGGTTCTCCTACGAGCAGTACTTC	CASSATGFSYEQYF
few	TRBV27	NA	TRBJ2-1	TGTGCCAGCGGCTCCCCGGCGTGGCGGACAGCCGGTGAGCAGTTCTTC	CASGSPAWRTAGEQFF
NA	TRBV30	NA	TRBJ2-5	TGTGCCTGCCCCCTGAGGGGGGGAGAGACCCAGTACTTC	CACPLRGGETQYF
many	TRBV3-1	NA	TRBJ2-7	TGTGCCAGCAGCCAAGGGGGAGGTGGGAGGAGCCACGAGCAGTACTTC	CASSQGGGGRSHEQYF
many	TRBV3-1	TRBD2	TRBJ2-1	TGTGCCAGCAGCCAAGCTGGCGGGAGGCCCGGTGAGCAGTTCTTC	CASSQAGGRPGEQFF
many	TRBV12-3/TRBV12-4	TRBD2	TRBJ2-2	TGTGCCAGCAGTTCACCACTAGCGGGAGCAATCGGGGAGCTGTTTTTT	CASSSPLAGAIGELFF
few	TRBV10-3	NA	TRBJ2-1	TGTGCCATCAGTGTCAGACTCTCCTACAATGAGCAGTTCTTC	CAISVRLSYNEQFF
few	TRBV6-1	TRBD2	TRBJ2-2	TGTGCCAGCACCGTACTAGCGGGAGGGCCGACCGGGGAGCTGTTTTTT	CASTVLAGGPTGELFF
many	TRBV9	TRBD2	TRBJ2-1	TGTGCCAGCAGCCCGACTAGCGGAGACGACAATGAGCAGTTCTTC	CASSPTSGDDNEQFF
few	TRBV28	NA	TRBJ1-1	TGTGCCAGCAGTGCCCCAGGGGTTTGGAACACTGAAGCTTTCTTT	CASSAPGVWNTEAFF
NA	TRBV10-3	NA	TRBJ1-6	TGTGCCATCATTGAGTCGCAGGGACCTAATTCACCCCTCCACTTT	CAIIESQGPNSPLHF
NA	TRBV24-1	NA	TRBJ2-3	TGTGCCACCGTCAACAGCGTAGTCAGCACAGATACGCAGTATTTT	CATVNSVVSTDTQYF
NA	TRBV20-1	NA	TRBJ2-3	TGCAGTGCTCCCGGGGCCAGCACAGATACGCAGTATTTT	CSAPGASTDTQYF
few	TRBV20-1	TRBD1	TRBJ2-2	TGCAGTGCGACGGACAGGGGGTCTACCGGGGAGCTGTTTTTT	CSATDRGSTGELFF
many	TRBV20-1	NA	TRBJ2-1	TGCAGTGCGACAGATTCGAGCTCCTACAATGAGCAGTTCTTC	CSATDSSSYNEQFF